This T cell receptor beta chain was captured by sequencing in a study of identical twins. Of note for this clonotype: Its matching antigen is unknown.

The study, taken as a whole, reports: Clonotypes of the beta chain that were abundant in cord blood carried fewer insertions (memory repertoires showed none). A cross-sectional statistical analysis, not follow-up of the same donors, supported the conclusions. Researchers reported excess low generation probability among twin-shared out-of-frame alpha sequences.

Each CDR3 protein is one row after TCRdb ran MiXCR on the 5' RACE reads. This sample carries 450,000 or so distinct CDR3 sequences, 11% to 15% of them seen once, and the ten largest clones take roughly 0.56%. V lost 0 bases to trimming and J lost 4 bases, with 13 bases between them. The CDR3 totals 16 residues. CDR1 and CDR2 (germline): SGDLS, YYNGEE. The sample also formed part of further work on yellow fever vaccine responses in identical twins.

This TCR was sampled from a woman aged 18-29 years in good health. J is TRBJ2-2 and V is TRBV9; no reliable D call. Sequencing was performed on CD4+ T cells sorted from blood. CDR3: CASSVGSGRATGELFF. The CDR3 DNA is TGTGCCAGCAGCGTAGGATCCGGAAGGGCCACCGGGGAGCTGTTTTTT.